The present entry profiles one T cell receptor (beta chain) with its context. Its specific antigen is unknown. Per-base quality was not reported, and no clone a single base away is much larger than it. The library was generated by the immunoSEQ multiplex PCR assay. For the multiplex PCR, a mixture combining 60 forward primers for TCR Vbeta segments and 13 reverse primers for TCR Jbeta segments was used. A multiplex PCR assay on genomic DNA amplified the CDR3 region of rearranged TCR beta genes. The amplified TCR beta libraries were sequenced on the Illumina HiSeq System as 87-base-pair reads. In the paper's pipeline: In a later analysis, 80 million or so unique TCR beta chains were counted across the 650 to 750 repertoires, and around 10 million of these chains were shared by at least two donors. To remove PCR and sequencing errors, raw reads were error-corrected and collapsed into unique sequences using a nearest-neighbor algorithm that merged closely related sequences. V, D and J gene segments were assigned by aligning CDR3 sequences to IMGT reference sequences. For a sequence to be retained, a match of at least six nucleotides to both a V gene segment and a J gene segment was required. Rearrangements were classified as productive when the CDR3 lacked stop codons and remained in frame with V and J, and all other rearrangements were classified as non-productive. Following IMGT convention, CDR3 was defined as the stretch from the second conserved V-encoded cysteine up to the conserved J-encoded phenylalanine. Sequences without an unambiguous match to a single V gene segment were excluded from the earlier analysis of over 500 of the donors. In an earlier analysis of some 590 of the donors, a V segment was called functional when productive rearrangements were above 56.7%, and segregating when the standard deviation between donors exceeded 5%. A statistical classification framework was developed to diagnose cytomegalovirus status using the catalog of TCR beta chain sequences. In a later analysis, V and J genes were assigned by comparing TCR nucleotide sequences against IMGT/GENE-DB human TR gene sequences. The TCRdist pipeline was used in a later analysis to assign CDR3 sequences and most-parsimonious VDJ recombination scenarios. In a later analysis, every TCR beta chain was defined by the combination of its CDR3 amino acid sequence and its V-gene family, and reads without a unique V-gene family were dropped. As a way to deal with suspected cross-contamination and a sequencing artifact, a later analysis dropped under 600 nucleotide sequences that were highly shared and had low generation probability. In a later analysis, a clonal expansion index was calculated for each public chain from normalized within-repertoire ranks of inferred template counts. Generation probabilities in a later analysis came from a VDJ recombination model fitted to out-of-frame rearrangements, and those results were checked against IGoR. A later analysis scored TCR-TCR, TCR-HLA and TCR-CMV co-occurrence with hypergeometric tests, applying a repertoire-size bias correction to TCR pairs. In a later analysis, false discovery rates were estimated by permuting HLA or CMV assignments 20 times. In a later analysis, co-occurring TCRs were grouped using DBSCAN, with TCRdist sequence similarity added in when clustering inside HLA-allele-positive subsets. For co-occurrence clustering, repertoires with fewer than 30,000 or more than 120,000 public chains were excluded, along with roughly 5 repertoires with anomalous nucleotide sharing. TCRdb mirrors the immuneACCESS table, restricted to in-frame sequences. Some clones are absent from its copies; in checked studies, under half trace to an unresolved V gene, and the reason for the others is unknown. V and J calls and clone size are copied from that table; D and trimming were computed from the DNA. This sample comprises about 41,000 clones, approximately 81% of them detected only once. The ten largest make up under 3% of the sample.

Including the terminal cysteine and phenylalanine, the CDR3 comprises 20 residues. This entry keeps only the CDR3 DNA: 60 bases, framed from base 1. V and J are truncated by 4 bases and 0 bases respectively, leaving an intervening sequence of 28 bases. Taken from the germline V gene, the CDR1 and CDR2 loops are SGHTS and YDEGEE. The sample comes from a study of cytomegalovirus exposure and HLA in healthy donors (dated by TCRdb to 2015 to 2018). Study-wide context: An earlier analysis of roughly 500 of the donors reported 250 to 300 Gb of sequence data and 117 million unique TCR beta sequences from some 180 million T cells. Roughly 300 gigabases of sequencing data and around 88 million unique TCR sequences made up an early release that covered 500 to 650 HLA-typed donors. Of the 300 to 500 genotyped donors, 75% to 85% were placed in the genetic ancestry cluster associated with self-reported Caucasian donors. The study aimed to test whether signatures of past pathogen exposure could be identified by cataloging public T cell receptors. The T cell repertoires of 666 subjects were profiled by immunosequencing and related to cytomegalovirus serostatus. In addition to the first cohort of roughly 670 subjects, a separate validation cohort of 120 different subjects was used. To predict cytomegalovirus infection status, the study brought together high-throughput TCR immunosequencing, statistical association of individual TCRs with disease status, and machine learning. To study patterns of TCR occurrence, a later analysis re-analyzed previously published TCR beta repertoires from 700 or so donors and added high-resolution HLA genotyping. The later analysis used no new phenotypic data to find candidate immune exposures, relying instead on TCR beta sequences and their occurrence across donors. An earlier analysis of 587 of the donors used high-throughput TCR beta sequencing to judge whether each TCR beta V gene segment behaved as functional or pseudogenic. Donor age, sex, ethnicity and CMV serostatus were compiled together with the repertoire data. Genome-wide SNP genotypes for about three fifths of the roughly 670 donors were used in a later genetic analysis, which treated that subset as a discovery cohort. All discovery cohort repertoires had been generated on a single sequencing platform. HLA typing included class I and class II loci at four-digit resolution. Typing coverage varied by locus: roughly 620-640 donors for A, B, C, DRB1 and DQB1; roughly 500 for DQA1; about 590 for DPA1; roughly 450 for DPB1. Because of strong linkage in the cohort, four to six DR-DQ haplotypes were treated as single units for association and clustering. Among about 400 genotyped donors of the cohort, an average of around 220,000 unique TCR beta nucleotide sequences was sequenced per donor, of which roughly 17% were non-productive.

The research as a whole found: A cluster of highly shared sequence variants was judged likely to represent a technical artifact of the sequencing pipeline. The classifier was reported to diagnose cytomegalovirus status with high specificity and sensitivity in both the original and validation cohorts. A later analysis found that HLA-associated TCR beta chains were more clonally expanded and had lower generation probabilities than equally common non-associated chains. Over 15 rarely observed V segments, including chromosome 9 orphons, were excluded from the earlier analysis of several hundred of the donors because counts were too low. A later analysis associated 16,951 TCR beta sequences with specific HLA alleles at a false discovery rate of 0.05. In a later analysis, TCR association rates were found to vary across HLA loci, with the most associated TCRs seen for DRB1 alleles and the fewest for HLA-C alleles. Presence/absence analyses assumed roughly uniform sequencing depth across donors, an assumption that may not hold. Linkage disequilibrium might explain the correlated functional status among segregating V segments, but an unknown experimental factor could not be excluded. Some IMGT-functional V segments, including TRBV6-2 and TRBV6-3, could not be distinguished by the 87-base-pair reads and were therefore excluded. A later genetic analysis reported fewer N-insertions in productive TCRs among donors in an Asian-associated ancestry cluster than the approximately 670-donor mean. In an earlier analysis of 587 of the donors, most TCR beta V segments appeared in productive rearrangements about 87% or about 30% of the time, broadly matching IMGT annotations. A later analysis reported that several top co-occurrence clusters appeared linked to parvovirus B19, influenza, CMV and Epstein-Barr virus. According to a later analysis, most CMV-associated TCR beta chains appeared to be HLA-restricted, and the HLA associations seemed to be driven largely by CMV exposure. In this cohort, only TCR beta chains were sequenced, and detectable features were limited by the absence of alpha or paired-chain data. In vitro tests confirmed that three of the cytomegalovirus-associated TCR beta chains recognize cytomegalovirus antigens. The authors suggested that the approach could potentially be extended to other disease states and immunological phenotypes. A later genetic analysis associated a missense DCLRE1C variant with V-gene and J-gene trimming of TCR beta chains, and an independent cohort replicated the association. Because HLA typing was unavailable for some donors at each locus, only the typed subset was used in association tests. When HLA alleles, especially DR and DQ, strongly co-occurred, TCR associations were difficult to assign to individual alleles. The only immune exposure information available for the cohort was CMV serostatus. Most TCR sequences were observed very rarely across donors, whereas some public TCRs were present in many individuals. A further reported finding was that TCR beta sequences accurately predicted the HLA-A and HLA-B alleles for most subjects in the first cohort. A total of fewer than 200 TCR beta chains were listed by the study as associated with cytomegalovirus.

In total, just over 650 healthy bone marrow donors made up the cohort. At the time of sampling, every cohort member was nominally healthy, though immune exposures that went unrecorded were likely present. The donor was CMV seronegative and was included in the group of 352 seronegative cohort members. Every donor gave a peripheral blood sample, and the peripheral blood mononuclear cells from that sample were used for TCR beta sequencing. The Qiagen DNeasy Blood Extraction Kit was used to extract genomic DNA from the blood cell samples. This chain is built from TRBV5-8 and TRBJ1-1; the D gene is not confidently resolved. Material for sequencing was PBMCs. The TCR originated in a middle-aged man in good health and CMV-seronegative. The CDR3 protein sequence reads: CASSILYKPGLWAMNTEAFF. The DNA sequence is TGTGCCAGCAGCATCCTTTATAAGCCCGGTTTGTGGGCAATGAACACTGAAGCTTTCTTT.